These 22 T cell receptor beta chains came from one sample sequenced in a study of cytomegalovirus exposure and HLA in healthy donors. PCR primers comprised 60 Vbeta and 13 Jbeta primers. The method was immunoSEQ multiplex PCR; TCRdb's version includes in-frame clones alone and lacks a portion of them. The sample has around 91,000 clones, just under 80% seen once; the top ten hold approximately 4.7%. Specimen: PBMCs. All receptors derive from a male donor in good health and CMV-seropositive.

In the case of this clone: The junction and the germline gene differ at one end; a read error may be behind it. The chain carries TRBV4-2 and TRBJ2-4, with D perhaps TRBD1 (5 bases). CDR3 length: 12 residues. Germline V gene sequence: CDR1 LGHNA, CDR2 YNFKEQ. CDR3 nucleotide sequence: TGTGCCAGCAGCCAAGTTGACAGAAGTTTGACCTTC. This encodes CASSQVDRSLTF.

Note on this clone: Other DNA sequences in this sample translate to the same CDR3. This chain uses TRBV11-2 with TRBJ2-7, with a weak D call TRBD2 (6 bases). Germline CDR1 reads SGHAT; CDR2 reads FQNNGV. V was pared by 3 bases and J by 3 bases, with 12 bases between. The CDR3 extends over 14 amino acids. This chain's CDR3 is CASSFSGVLYEQYF. CDR3 sequence (DNA): TGTGCCAGCAGCTTCTCGGGGGTTCTCTACGAGCAGTACTTC. The complete variable domain, with remaining parts taken from reference TRBV11-2 and TRBJ2-7, reads EAGVAQSPRYKIIEKRQSVAFWCNPISGHATLYWYQQILGQGPKLLIQFQNNGVVDDSQLPKDRFSAERLKGVDSTLKIQPAKLEDSAVYLCASSFSGVLYEQYFGPGTRLTVT.

This clone has just a few counts. The CDR3 here is CSVDRGQGANVLTF. Written as DNA, the CDR3 is TGCAGCGTAGACAGGGGACAGGGGGCCAACGTCCTGACTTTC. The V call is TRBV29-1, the J call TRBJ2-6; 8 positions match TRBD1. Per the germline V gene, CDR1 is SQVTM and CDR2 is ANQGSEA. The CDR3 extends over 14 amino acids. The ends lost 6 bases at V and 4 bases at J; junction bases unmatched: 5.

The chain employs TRBV27 and TRBJ1-3; the D is unclear. This CDR3 region has 15 residues. Germline loops: CDR1 MNHEY, CDR2 SMNVEV (reference sequence). V was cut by 3 bases and J by 0 bases, with 9 bases left in between. The CDR3 bases are TGTGCCAGCAGTTTGGCCGGGGTCTCTGGAAACACCATATATTTT. Its protein is CASSLAGVSGNTIYF.

This clone occurred a few times. The chain carries TRBV19 and TRBJ2-2; 8 bases agree with TRBD2. The CDR3 sequence is 15 residues long. Looked up from germline, CDR1 is LNHDA and CDR2 is SQIVND (reference sequence). V shed 3 bases, J shed 4 bases, and the junction held 4 bases outside the gene matches. CDR3 DNA sequence: TGTGCCAGTAGTATGGGACTAGTTGCCACCGGGGAGCTGTTTTTT. Amino acids: CASSMGLVATGELFF.

The V gene is TRBV5-5, the J gene TRBJ2-1, with 10 nucleotides matching TRBD2. Germline V gene sequence: CDR1 SGHKS, CDR2 YYEKEE (reference sequence). V dropped 2 bases and J dropped 8; count of bases not matched to a gene: 10. This CDR3 contains 16 residues. This CDR3 reads CASSFWLAGVGDEQFF. CDR3 nucleotide sequence: TGTGCCAGCAGCTTCTGGCTAGCGGGAGTCGGCGATGAGCAGTTCTTC.

This clone was recorded once. The rearrangement joins TRBV2 to TRBJ2-7; TRBD1 aligns across 7 bases. The CDR3 runs to 13 residues. Germline V CDR1 and CDR2: SNHLY, FYNNEI. Trimming took 8 bases from V and 2 from J; bases not matched to a gene: 6. The CDR3 nucleotides read TGTGCCAGCCGGACAGGTCTGACCTACGAGCAGTACTTC. Residues: CASRTGLTYEQYF.

DNA of the CDR3: TGTGCCAGCAGCTCCCCAACAGCGGCCTCCTACGAGCAGTACTTC. Translating gives CASSSPTAASYEQYF. The chain joins TRBV11-2 to TRBJ2-7, with D perhaps TRBD2 (5 bases). V was cut by 4 bases and J by 0 bases, with 13 bases left in between. Germline V gives CDR1 SGHAT, CDR2 FQNNGV. The CDR3 spans 15 residues.

The V and J genes are TRBV5-6 and TRBJ2-7; 10 positions agree with TRBD2. The CDR3 spans 15 residues. The germline CDR1 and CDR2 sequences are SGHDT and YYEEEE. J was trimmed by 4 bases and V by 2 bases; bases with no gene match: 6. The chain's CDR3 is CASSLTSGTNYEQYF. The CDR3 DNA follows: TGTGCCAGCAGCTTAACTAGCGGGACTAATTACGAGCAGTACTTC.

This clone came up a few times. The chain links TRBV5-1 to TRBJ1-1, with 8 bases fitting TRBD1. CDR3 size: 14 residues. The germline CDR1 and CDR2 sequences are SGHRS and YFSETQ. V trimming: 2 bases; J trimming: 1 base; junction bases outside the gene matches: 1. The CDR3 nucleotides read TGCGCCAGCAGCTTCGGACAGGGGAACACTGAAGCTTTCTTT. It translates to CASSFGQGNTEAFF.

The chain joins TRBV5-8 to TRBJ1-2; weak D call: TRBD1 (5 bases). Germline V gene sequence: CDR1 SGHTS, CDR2 YDEGEE. CDR3 length: 14 residues. The germline V and J ends were trimmed by 1 base and 8 bases, with 15 bases remaining between them. CDR3 loop: CASSLQGARRGYTF. The CDR3 bases are TGTGCCAGCAGCTTGCAAGGGGCCAGGAGAGGCTACACCTTC.

This sequence joins TRBV2 and TRBJ2-7, with D perhaps matching TRBD2 (6 bases). The V gene's germline CDR1 is SNHLY and CDR2 FYNNEI. The CDR3 spans 11 residues. The ends were cut back, 4 bases at V and 5 bases at J, with 6 bases in the middle. The DNA for the CDR3 is TGTGCCAGCAGTGGGAGGGACGAGCAGTACTTC. Translated: CASSGRDEQYF.

The gene calls are TRBV4-2 and TRBJ1-1, with TRBD1 as a possible D gene (5 bases). V gave up 0 bases and J gave up 0 bases, with 11 bases separating them. Germline lookup yields CDR1 LGHNA and CDR2 YNFKEQ. The CDR3 length is 16 residues. CDR3 residues: CASSQDSTGLNTEAFF. For the CDR3, the DNA is TGTGCCAGCAGCCAAGATTCAACAGGTCTGAACACTGAAGCTTTCTTT.

This clone showed up just once. V is TRBV27 and J is TRBJ2-7; the match to TRBD2 covers 12 bases. The CDR3 is 13 residues long. The germline V gene encodes CDR1 MNHEY and CDR2 SMNVEV (reference sequence). V lost 9 bases, J lost 3 bases, and 3 bases stayed unmatched. The CDR3: CASQLAGGYEQYF. The CDR3 nucleotides read TGTGCCAGTCAACTAGCGGGAGGCTACGAGCAGTACTTC.

The chain uses TRBV7-7 and TRBJ2-3; 8 nucleotides agree with TRBD2. CDR1 is SSHAT and CDR2 is FNYEAQ in the germline V gene (reference sequence). V shed 1 base, J shed 1 base, and the junction held 4 bases outside the gene matches. CDR3 length: 16 residues. The CDR3 region is CASSLDARGGTDTQYF. As DNA, the CDR3 is TGTGCCAGCAGCTTAGACGCGCGGGGGGGCACAGATACGCAGTATTTT.

A few counts support this clone. The rearrangement uses TRBV7-9 and TRBJ2-5; 8 bases map to TRBD2. The V gene's germline CDR1 is SEHNR and CDR2 FQNEAQ (reference sequence). J was trimmed by 3 bases and V by 5 bases; bases with no gene match: 14. CDR3 length equals 17 residues. The CDR3 here is CASSPLPSGSLKETQYF. In nucleotides, the CDR3 is TGTGCCAGCAGCCCCCTCCCCAGCGGGAGCCTCAAAGAGACCCAGTACTTC.

V is TRBV6-6 and J is TRBJ2-1; possible D gene TRBD2, 5 bases. The CDR3 loop spans 12 amino acids. The germline V gene has CDR1 MNHNY and CDR2 SVGAGI (reference sequence). Trimming cost V 2 bases and J 9 bases, with 8 bases left between them. CDR3 sequence: CASSYGSGEQFF. CDR3 nucleotides: TGTGCCAGCAGTTACGGAAGCGGTGAGCAGTTCTTC.

The chain joins TRBV30 to TRBJ1-5, with D perhaps matching TRBD1 (6 bases). Trimming took off 0 bases at V and 4 bases at J, with 13 bases between the two ends. Germline loops: CDR1 GTSNPN, CDR2 SVGIG (reference sequence). The CDR3 extends over 15 amino acids. The CDR3 DNA sequence: TGTGCCTGGAGTGTACCAGGGGCGATGAATCAGCCCCAGCATTTT. Translated: CAWSVPGAMNQPQHF.

The chain is built from TRBV30 and TRBJ2-5; D is possibly TRBD2 (5 bases). Germline V gene lookup returns CDR1 GTSNPN and CDR2 SVGIG (reference sequence). This CDR3 is built from 14 residues. The V end was cut by 1 base, the J end by 1 base, with 10 bases between. The chain's CDR3 is CAWSGDYSQETQYF. CDR3 nucleotide sequence: TGTGCCTGGAGTGGAGACTACTCCCAAGAGACCCAGTACTTC.

The V and J genes are TRBV28 and TRBJ1-5; D call uncertain. V was trimmed by 5 bases and J by 3 bases, leaving 23 bases between them. Germline-derived CDR1 and CDR2 are MDHEN and SYDVKM. The CDR3 has 18 residues. The CDR3 DNA is TGTGCCAGCAGTAGAGGAAGCTTGCCGAGGGTCTCCAATCAGCCCCAGCATTTT. Residues: CASSRGSLPRVSNQPQHF.

The CDR3 region is CASSLVSRGGYEQYF. CDR3 sequence (DNA): TGCGCCAGCAGCTTGGTGTCCAGGGGCGGGTACGAGCAGTACTTC. This rearrangement joins TRBV5-1 to TRBJ2-7; perhaps TRBD1 as D (6 bases). CDR1 and CDR2 from the germline V gene are SGHRS and YFSETQ. V lost 0 bases and J lost 4, with 14 bases in between. The CDR3 spans 15 residues. The full variable domain, completed using reference TRBV5-1 and TRBJ2-7, is KAGVTQTPRYLIKTRGQQVTLSCSPISGHRSVSWYQQTPGQGLQFLFEYFSETQRNKGNFPGRFSGRQFSNSRSEMNVSTLELGDSALYLCASSLVSRGGYEQYFGPGTRLTVT.

The J gene is TRBJ1-1, the V gene TRBV15, with a tentative D call TRBD1 (5 bases). This CDR3 has 12 amino acids. The V gene lost 4 bases and the J gene lost 11 bases, with 14 bases spanning the gap. The germline CDR1 and CDR2 sequences are LNHNV and YYDKDF (reference sequence). CDR3 DNA sequence: TGTGCCACCAGCAAGAGCGGGGGGGTCGCTTTCTTT. Protein product: CATSKSGGVAFF.